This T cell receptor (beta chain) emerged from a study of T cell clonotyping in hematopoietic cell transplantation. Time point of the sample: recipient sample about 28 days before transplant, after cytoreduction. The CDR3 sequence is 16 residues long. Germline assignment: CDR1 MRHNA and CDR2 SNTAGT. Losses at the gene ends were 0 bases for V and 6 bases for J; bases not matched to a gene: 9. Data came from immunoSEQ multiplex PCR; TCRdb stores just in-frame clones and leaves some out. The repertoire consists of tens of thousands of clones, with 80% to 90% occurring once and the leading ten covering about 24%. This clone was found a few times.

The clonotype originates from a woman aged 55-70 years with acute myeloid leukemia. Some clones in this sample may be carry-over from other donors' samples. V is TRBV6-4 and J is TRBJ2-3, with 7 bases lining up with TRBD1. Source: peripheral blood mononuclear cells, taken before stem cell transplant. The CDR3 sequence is CASSDSGQGDVDTQYF. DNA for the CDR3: TGTGCCAGCAGTGACTCGGGGCAGGGGGACGTGGATACGCAGTATTTT.